These 27 T cell receptor beta chains were sequenced from one sample in a study of beta chain features in type 1 diabetes. Study outcomes and limitations: Among all four CD4+ subsets, Type 1 diabetes patients had TCRB CDR3s that were moderately but significantly shorter.

Their recognized antigens are unknown. Expressed TCRB transcripts were sequenced after all isolated RNA was converted to cDNA. The data were produced by immunoSEQ multiplex PCR, yet TCRdb's version contains in-frame clones alone and is incomplete. This sample has about 340,000 clones, with approximately 13% found just once. The sequencing input was naive CD4+ T cells from blood. The source of these receptors is a woman aged 18 to 35 with type 1 diabetes.

The V and J genes are TRBV19 and TRBJ1-2, with TRBD1 matching 7 bases. V was clipped by 3 bases and J by 4 bases; unmatched bases: 14. Germline V gene sequence: CDR1 LNHDA, CDR2 SQIVND (reference sequence). The CDR3 is 17 amino acids. The CDR3 DNA reads as TGTGCCAGTAGTATCGTGGGGACAGCACAACTTGTCTATGGCTACACCTTC. It encodes CASSIVGTAQLVYGYTF.

This clone was seen a handful of times. The chain links TRBV28 to TRBJ2-1; 9 bases are shared with TRBD2. Germline assignment: CDR1 MDHEN and CDR2 SYDVKM. The length of the CDR3 is 17 residues. V dropped 3 bases and J dropped 5; count of bases not matched to a gene: 11. CDR3 DNA sequence: TGTGCCAGCAGTTTGCGTACGTGGGCTAGCGGGAACAATGAGCAGTTCTTC. Its protein is CASSLRTWASGNNEQFF.

This clone has more than one count but fewer than ten. The V and J genes are TRBV6-4 and TRBJ1-5; no firm D call. CDR1 and CDR2 from the germline V gene are MRHNA and SNTAGT. Trimming took 8 bases from V and 9 from J, leaving 8 bases between them. CDR3 size: 10 residues. CDR3 DNA: TGTGCCAGCCCCCCGGGGCCCCAGCATTTT. Protein sequence: CASPPGPQHF.

The J gene is TRBJ1-2, the V gene TRBV30; D ambiguous. The CDR3 is 13 amino acids. The germline V and J ends were trimmed by 3 bases and 2 bases, with 10 bases remaining between them. CDR1 GTSNPN and CDR2 SVGIG come from the germline V gene (reference sequence). The DNA for the CDR3 is TGTGCCTGGAGCCCGGGTCCCAACTATGGCTACACCTTC. This encodes CAWSPGPNYGYTF.

This clone was detected a few times. The chain links TRBV30 to TRBJ2-7; D possibly corresponds to TRBD1 (5 bases). From germline, CDR1 is GTSNPN and CDR2 SVGIG (reference sequence). V was shortened by 0 bases and J by 9 bases, with 24 bases between the two germline ends. This CDR3 contains 16 residues. The CDR3 region is CAWSVSWGRCECVQYV. The CDR3 bases are TGTGCCTGGAGTGTAAGTTGGGGCCGGTGTGAGTGTGTGCAGTACGTC.

The sample holds a few counts of this clone. This chain uses TRBV27 with TRBJ2-1; D may be TRBD1 (5 bases). The V and J ends lost 4 bases and 5 bases respectively, with 15 bases between them. This CDR3 region has 15 residues. In germline, CDR1 is MNHEY, CDR2 SMNVEV (reference sequence). DNA of the CDR3: TGTGCCAGCAGTTCAACCCCAACAGGAGACAATGAGCAGTTCTTC. This sequence encodes CASSSTPTGDNEQFF.

The chain joins TRBV4-1 to TRBJ2-4; TRBD2 matches 12 bases. V lost 4 bases to trimming and J lost 7 bases; unmatched junction nucleotides: 17. The germline V gene has CDR1 MGHRA and CDR2 YSYEKL. This CDR3 contains 19 residues. The chain's CDR3 is CASSRPTVETSGSANIQYF. For the CDR3, the DNA is TGCGCCAGCAGCCGACCAACAGTGGAGACTAGCGGGAGCGCGAACATTCAGTACTTC.

The chain links TRBV29-1 to TRBJ2-1; D remains ambiguous. The CDR3 is made up of 12 amino acids. Trimming pared 5 bases from V and 6 bases from J, leaving 11 bases between. Germline V gene data show CDR1 as SQVTM and CDR2 as ANQGSEA. This CDR3 reads CSVITSGNEQFF. In DNA, the CDR3 is TGCAGCGTTATCACGTCGGGCAATGAGCAGTTCTTC.

The chain couples TRBV7-2 to TRBJ2-3; 9 bases map to TRBD2. The J segment lost 2 bases and the V segment lost 5 bases, leaving 11 bases of the junction unmatched. Per germline, CDR1 SGHTA and CDR2 FQGNSA. There are 17 residues in the CDR3. The CDR3 DNA is TGTGCCAGCAGCCAAGTGGGTACTAGCGGGTCCACAGATACGCAGTATTTT. It codes for CASSQVGTSGSTDTQYF.

This clone was seen a few times. The chain employs TRBV25-1 and TRBJ1-2; a possible D gene is TRBD1 (6 bases). With 3 bases removed from V and 8 bases from J, the gap between germline ends came to 19 bases. The CDR3 runs 15 residues. Germline-derived CDR1 and CDR2 are MGHDK and SYGVNS. CDR3: CASSDNFGGGSGYTF. The CDR3 DNA is TGTGCCAGCAGTGACAATTTCGGTGGGGGCTCCGGCTACACCTTC.

This clone occurred a few times. This chain joins TRBV5-1 and TRBJ2-7, with unresolved D. The germline V gene has CDR1 SGHRS and CDR2 YFSETQ. This CDR3 has 13 amino acids. V was trimmed by 7 bases and J by 0 bases, leaving 11 bases between them. In DNA, the CDR3 is TGCGCCAGCGCGGAATTTAGCTCCTACGAGCAGTACTTC. It codes for CASAEFSSYEQYF.

In its sample, this clone was seen a few times. The chain joins TRBV6-5 to TRBJ2-7; TRBD2 matches 7 bases. Germline V gene sequence: CDR1 MNHEY, CDR2 SVGAGI. V lost 6 bases to trimming and J lost 6 bases; unmatched junction nucleotides: 14. This CDR3 has 15 residues. CDR3 sequence: CASSAPGGRFGEQYF. The CDR3 DNA is TGTGCCAGCAGCGCCCCGGGGGGTAGGTTTGGCGAGCAGTACTTC.

This rearrangement joins TRBV30 to TRBJ2-7; maybe TRBD1 (6 bases). Trimming left V 2 bases short and J 1 base short, with 9 bases between. The germline V gene encodes CDR1 GTSNPN and CDR2 SVGIG (reference sequence). The CDR3 sequence is 13 residues long. DNA for the CDR3: TGTGCCTGGAGTCTGGACAGATCCTACGAGCAGTACGTC. Its translation is CAWSLDRSYEQYV.

This clone came up a few times. The V and J genes are TRBV18 and TRBJ2-1; D may be TRBD1 (6 bases). The CDR3 has 14 amino acids. Trimming took off 0 bases at V and 4 bases at J, with 7 bases between the two ends. The germline gives CDR1 KGHSH, CDR2 LQKENI. The CDR3 sequence: CASSPPTGYNEQFF. The CDR3 region has the DNA TGTGCCAGCTCACCACCGACAGGATACAATGAGCAGTTCTTC.

CDR3 sequence: CASSLSGTGKVREQYF. DNA of the CDR3: TGTGCCAGCAGCTTATCTGGGACAGGGAAGGTACGCGAGCAGTACTTC. This chain links TRBV13 with TRBJ2-7; 9 bases are a match to TRBD1. The CDR3 loop spans 16 amino acids. V lost 2 bases and J lost 6; bases outside the gene matches: 11. Germline V lookup: CDR1 PRHDT, CDR2 FYEKMQ (reference sequence).

The chain has TRBV4-1 and TRBJ2-7, with 7 positions matching TRBD1. J gave up 6 bases and V 1 base, and 6 bases lay outside the gene matches. Germline CDR1 MGHRA, CDR2 YSYEKL. This CDR3 spans 14 amino acids. This chain's CDR3 is CASSQGDRAPEQYF. In nucleotides, the CDR3 is TGCGCCAGCAGCCAAGGGGACAGAGCCCCCGAGCAGTACTTC.

This clone was recorded a few times. The gene calls are TRBV5-4 and TRBJ2-7; 7 nucleotides match TRBD2. Losses at the gene ends were 4 bases for V and 3 bases for J; bases not matched to a gene: 13. This CDR3 is 16 amino acids long. The germline CDR1 and CDR2 sequences are SGHNT and YYREEE (reference sequence). The CDR3 DNA reads TGTGCCAGCAGCACGCTTTTGCGGGGGAGGGACTACGAGCAGTACTTC. This gives the protein CASSTLLRGRDYEQYF.

There are a few counts of this clone. The chain joins TRBV6-6 to TRBJ2-3; possibly TRBD2 for D (6 bases). Per germline, CDR1 MNHNY and CDR2 SVGAGI (reference sequence). V dropped 6 bases and J dropped 3 bases, with 16 bases sitting between them. This CDR3 contains 15 residues. CDR3: CASSYDGRITDTQYF. The CDR3 DNA reads TGTGCCAGCAGCTACGACGGGAGAATAACAGATACGCAGTATTTT.

The rearrangement joins TRBV15 to TRBJ2-6; no clear D. Trimming removed 5 bases at V and 2 bases at J, with 13 bases between. This CDR3 region has 16 residues. CDR1 and CDR2 from the germline V gene are LNHNV and YYDKDF (reference sequence). DNA of the CDR3: TGTGCCACCAGCCCCGGAAGCGTAGCTGGGGCCAACGTCCTGACTTTC. This sequence encodes CATSPGSVAGANVLTF.

This clone showed up just a few times. This rearrangement joins TRBV19 to TRBJ2-2, with 8 bases aligning to TRBD1. The CDR3 extends over 14 amino acids. Germline V CDR1 and CDR2: LNHDA, SQIVND (reference sequence). The junction had 1 base not matched to a gene; V was cut back by 3 bases and J by 4 bases. The DNA of the CDR3 is TGTGCCAGTAGTATCGACAGGGGCACCGGGGAGCTGTTTTTT. It translates to CASSIDRGTGELFF.

This clone was found a few times. V is TRBV29-1 and J is TRBJ2-5; D is ambiguous. CDR3 length: 12 amino acids. Trimming took 2 bases from V and 2 from J, leaving 6 bases between them. Germline lookup yields CDR1 SQVTM and CDR2 ANQGSEA. DNA for the CDR3: TGCAGCGTTGAAACTTTTCAAGAGACCCAGTACTTC. Its protein product is CSVETFQETQYF. Together with reference TRBV29-1 and TRBJ2-5, the CDR3 gives the full variable domain: SAVISQKPSRDICQRGTSLTIQCQVDSQVTMMFWYRQQPGQSLTLIATANQGSEATYESGFVIDKFPISRPNLTFSTLTVSNMSPEDSSIYLCSVETFQETQYFGPGTRLLVL.

The genes are TRBV7-2 and TRBJ2-3; 7 bases are shared with TRBD2. J was trimmed by 3 bases and V by 1 base; bases with no gene match: 7. Per germline, CDR1 SGHTA and CDR2 FQGNSA. This CDR3 region has 16 residues. CDR3 sequence: CASSLEPASGTDTQYF. The CDR3 DNA reads TGTGCCAGCAGCTTAGAACCGGCTAGCGGAACAGATACGCAGTATTTT.

CDR3 coding DNA: TGTGCCAGCAGCTTATACGGGACTGGGTACGAGCAGTACTTC. The encoded protein is CASSLYGTGYEQYF. The chain employs TRBV7-9 and TRBJ2-7; TRBD2 is a possible D gene (6 bases). Trimming shortened V by 2 bases and J by 4 bases, and 12 bases separated the two germline ends. Germline V gene sequence: CDR1 SEHNR, CDR2 FQNEAQ (reference sequence). The CDR3 length is 14 residues.

This clone was found a few times. The chain is built from TRBV29-1 and TRBJ1-4, with 9 bases that match TRBD1. V gave up 4 bases and J gave up 5 bases; unmatched junction bases: 5. The V gene's germline CDR1 is SQVTM and CDR2 ANQGSEA. This CDR3 has 14 residues. CDR3 bases: TGCAGCGTTGGAAGGGGGACAGGGAATGAAAAACTGTTTTTT. Protein sequence: CSVGRGTGNEKLFF.

The chain is built from TRBV5-1 and TRBJ2-1; tentatively, D is TRBD2 (5 bases). The CDR3 has 15 amino acids. From germline, CDR1 is SGHRS and CDR2 YFSETQ. The V end lost 1 base, the J end lost 0 bases, and 8 bases lay between the germline ends. CDR3 amino acids: CASSLTSNSYNEQFF. The CDR3 DNA is TGCGCCAGCAGCTTGACTAGTAACTCCTACAATGAGCAGTTCTTC. The variable domain in full, with the rest retrieved from reference TRBV5-1 and TRBJ2-1, is KAGVTQTPRYLIKTRGQQVTLSCSPISGHRSVSWYQQTPGQGLQFLFEYFSETQRNKGNFPGRFSGRQFSNSRSEMNVSTLELGDSALYLCASSLTSNSYNEQFFGPGTRLTVL.

The V gene is TRBV28, the J gene TRBJ2-5; possible D gene TRBD1, 5 bases. V lost 1 base, J lost 5 bases, and 17 bases lay in between. This CDR3 spans 16 amino acids. CDR1 is MDHEN, CDR2 SYDVKM, per germline. The CDR3 DNA reads as TGTGCCAGCAGTTTATCAGGGCAGGGTTTAGGGGAGACCCAGTACTTC. Its translation is CASSLSGQGLGETQYF.

In its sample, this clone was seen a few times. The chain joins TRBV5-1 to TRBJ2-1; no clear D gene. V lost 0 bases, J lost 2 bases, and 9 bases lay in between. CDR1 is SGHRS and CDR2 is YFSETQ in the germline V gene. This CDR3 is 15 amino acids long. DNA for the CDR3: TGCGCCAGCAGCTTGGGACTGGTAACCTACAATGAGCAGTTCTTC. Amino acid sequence: CASSLGLVTYNEQFF. Complete variable domain (other parts from reference TRBV5-1 and TRBJ2-1): KAGVTQTPRYLIKTRGQQVTLSCSPISGHRSVSWYQQTPGQGLQFLFEYFSETQRNKGNFPGRFSGRQFSNSRSEMNVSTLELGDSALYLCASSLGLVTYNEQFFGPGTRLTVL.